Listed here are 26 T cell receptor beta chains from one sample, sequenced in a study of blood T cell repertoires in COVID-19. Measured with immunoSEQ multiplex PCR; TCRdb has only the in-frame clones, and not every one. Among approximately 200,000 clones listed, under 85% were seen once. Sequenced input: peripheral blood. The receptor source for this set is a man in his 60s with active or convalescent COVID-19.

The chain joins TRBV29-1 to TRBJ2-7, with 8 bases aligning to TRBD1. V dropped 6 bases and J dropped 5; count of bases not matched to a gene: 6. Germline V gene lookup returns CDR1 SQVTM and CDR2 ANQGSEA. This CDR3 has 12 residues. CDR3 coding DNA: TGCAGCGTGGTCAGGGGGCAGGACGAGCAGTACTTC. Its protein product is CSVVRGQDEQYF.

This clone was seen only a few times. The chain links TRBV7-9 to TRBJ2-5, with D unresolved. The V end lost 4 bases, the J end lost 7 bases, and 16 bases lay between the germline ends. Germline V gene data show CDR1 as SEHNR and CDR2 as FQNEAQ (reference sequence). This CDR3 contains 14 residues. For the CDR3, the DNA is TGTGCCAGCAGCTCCACGGAAGCCCGAGGGACCCAGTACTTC. This gives the protein CASSSTEARGTQYF.

The CDR3 nucleotides read TGCAGTGCTAGTAGAAACAGGGCGATAGGCAATCAGCCCCAGCATTTT. Protein sequence: CSASRNRAIGNQPQHF. The chain links TRBV20-1 to TRBJ1-5; a weak D match, TRBD1 (6 bases). V dropped 3 bases and J dropped 2 bases, with 17 bases sitting between them. Germline lookup yields CDR1 DFQATT and CDR2 SNEGSKA (reference sequence). There are 16 residues in the CDR3.

The V and J genes are TRBV6-6 and TRBJ1-2; no clear D gene. With 7 bases removed from V and 0 bases from J, the gap between germline ends came to 9 bases. The CDR3 has 13 amino acids. Germline V gene sequence: CDR1 MNHNY, CDR2 SVGAGI (reference sequence). The CDR3 loop reads CASTNTPNYGYTF. In DNA, the CDR3 is TGTGCCAGCACCAATACACCTAACTATGGCTACACCTTC.

The V and J genes are TRBV11-1 and TRBJ2-7; TRBD1 might be the D (6 bases). CDR1 is SGHAT and CDR2 is FQDESV in the germline V gene (reference sequence). CDR3 length: 13 amino acids. Trimming took 6 bases from V and 0 from J, leaving 9 bases between them. The CDR3 DNA reads TGTGCCAGCAGAAGGGGGAGCTCCTACGAGCAGTACTTC. It specifies CASRRGSSYEQYF. The entire variable domain, with the rest obtained from reference TRBV11-1 and TRBJ2-7, is as follows: EAEVAQSPRYKITEKSQAVAFWCDPISGHATLYWYRQILGQGPELLVQFQDESVVDDSQLPKDRFSAERLKGVDSTLKIQPAELGDSAMYLCASRRGSSYEQYFGPGTRLTVT.

In this sample, this clone turned up a few times. V usage is TRBV5-6 and J usage is TRBJ2-1; D ambiguous. Germline assignment: CDR1 SGHDT and CDR2 YYEEEE. CDR3 length: 13 amino acids. Between the trimmed V and J ends, which lost 3 bases and 9 bases, there was a span of 13 bases. CDR3 bases: TGTGCCAGCAGCTCACCTCGTTCGGGTGAGCAGTTCTTC. Residues: CASSSPRSGEQFF.

The chain recombines TRBV5-4 with TRBJ1-2; 7 positions agree with TRBD1. V trimming: 2 bases; J trimming: 3 bases; junction bases outside the gene matches: 4. Germline V gene lookup returns CDR1 SGHNT and CDR2 YYREEE (reference sequence). The CDR3 extends over 14 amino acids. CDR3 nucleotide sequence: TGTGCCAGCAGCTTTACAGGGGCGCACTATGGCTACACCTTC. This translates into CASSFTGAHYGYTF.

This rearrangement joins TRBV18 to TRBJ1-2, with D perhaps TRBD1 (5 bases). CDR1 and CDR2 (germline): KGHSH, LQKENI. The CDR3 has 13 residues. Trimming shortened V by 2 bases and J by 3 bases, and 7 bases separated the two germline ends. Here the CDR3 reads CASSPAGHYGYTF. CDR3 bases: TGTGCCAGCTCACCAGCGGGGCACTATGGCTACACCTTC.

The chain has TRBV19 and TRBJ2-3; 8 bases are shared with TRBD2. The CDR3 is 15 amino acids. Germline V gene data show CDR1 as LNHDA and CDR2 as SQIVND (reference sequence). V shed 5 bases and J 4 bases; nucleotides not matched to a gene: 8. The CDR3 here is CASSEERERSDTQYF. The CDR3 DNA is TGTGCCAGTAGTGAAGAGCGGGAGAGGTCAGATACGCAGTATTTT. The full variable domain, completed using reference TRBV19 and TRBJ2-3, is DGGITQSPKYLFRKEGQNVTLSCEQNLNHDAMYWYRQDPGQGLRLIYYSQIVNDFQKGDIAEGYSVSREKKESFPLTVTSAQKNPTAFYLCASSEERERSDTQYFGPGTRLTVL.

This chain uses TRBV6-2 or TRBV6-3 with TRBJ2-5, with TRBD2 identical over 8 bases. Per the germline V gene, CDR1 is MNHEY and CDR2 is SVGEGT. The CDR3 extends over 16 amino acids. V lost 2 bases to trimming and J lost 0 bases; unmatched junction nucleotides: 5. CDR3 coding DNA: TGTGCCAGCAGTTACACTAGCGGCCTTTACCAAGAGACCCAGTACTTC. Translated: CASSYTSGLYQETQYF.

CDR3 in amino acids: CASLSGNTEAFF. Written as DNA, the CDR3 is TGTGCCAGCCTGTCAGGTAACACTGAAGCTTTCTTT. The rearrangement links TRBV3-1 (or the pseudogene TRBV3-2) to TRBJ1-1; D remains ambiguous. This CDR3 is 12 amino acids long. Germline values: CDR1 LGHDT, CDR2 YNNKEL (reference sequence). Deletions cut 8 bases from V and 2 bases from J, with 9 bases between.

The chain has TRBV5-1 and TRBJ2-2; maybe TRBD2 (6 bases). The length of the CDR3 is 16 residues. The V end lost 0 bases, the J end lost 0 bases, and 9 bases lay between the germline ends. Per germline, CDR1 SGHRS and CDR2 YFSETQ. CDR3 nucleotide sequence: TGCGCCAGCAGCTTGGTTAGCGGTCCGAACACCGGGGAGCTGTTTTTT. Translation gives CASSLVSGPNTGELFF. The complete variable domain, with remaining parts taken from reference TRBV5-1 and TRBJ2-2, reads KAGVTQTPRYLIKTRGQQVTLSCSPISGHRSVSWYQQTPGQGLQFLFEYFSETQRNKGNFPGRFSGRQFSNSRSEMNVSTLELGDSALYLCASSLVSGPNTGELFFGEGSRLTVL.

This clone has a handful of counts. This chain uses TRBV7-3 with TRBJ2-1; D is possibly TRBD2 (5 bases). Germline V gives CDR1 SGHTA, CDR2 FQGTGA. V was clipped by 5 bases and J by 2 bases, with 13 bases between them. The CDR3 length is 15 residues. The DNA for the CDR3 is TGTGCCAGCAGCCCCCCGGGGAGCACCTACAATGAGCAGTTCTTC. It specifies CASSPPGSTYNEQFF.

The rearrangement links TRBV28 to TRBJ1-5; D might be TRBD1 (6 bases). Trimming took off 5 bases at V and 5 bases at J, with 19 bases between the two ends. The V gene's germline CDR1 is MDHEN and CDR2 SYDVKM. The CDR3 totals 16 residues. CDR3 sequence (DNA): TGTGCCAGCAGTATGGCCCAGGGCAGGGGTGATCAGCCCCAGCATTTT. Encoded protein: CASSMAQGRGDQPQHF. Looking up the rest from reference TRBV28 and TRBJ1-5 gives the full variable domain: DVKVTQSSRYLVKRTGEKVFLECVQDMDHENMFWYRQDPGLGLRLIYFSYDVKMKEKGDIPEGYSVSREKKERFSLILESASTNQTSMYLCASSMAQGRGDQPQHFGDGTRLSIL.

Only one count was recorded for this clone. The rearrangement joins TRBV12-3 or TRBV12-4 to TRBJ1-2; D not resolved. The ends were cut back, 7 bases at V and 8 bases at J, with 17 bases in the middle. There are 13 residues in the CDR3. The CDR3 DNA follows: TGTGCCAGCACCTCTACCGACACGGGAGGCTACACCTTC. Translation: CASTSTDTGGYTF.

V is TRBV11-2 and J is TRBJ2-3; no reliable D call. Per the germline V gene, CDR1 is SGHAT and CDR2 is FQNNGV. The CDR3 contains 15 residues. The V end was cut by 5 bases, the J end by 2 bases, with 14 bases between. The CDR3 sequence: CASSLLIPNTDTQYF. CDR3 DNA sequence: TGTGCCAGCAGCCTTCTTATCCCTAACACAGATACGCAGTATTTT.

Only one count was recorded for this clone. This chain uses TRBV15 with TRBJ2-7; the D is unclear. The CDR3 sequence is 14 residues long. Germline values: CDR1 LNHNV, CDR2 YYDKDF (reference sequence). The V end was cut by 5 bases, the J end by 6 bases, with 17 bases between. The CDR3 DNA follows: TGTGCCACCAGCGCCGGAATCTCCCGCGGCGAGCAGTACTTC. Translating it yields CATSAGISRGEQYF.

The chain uses TRBV28 and TRBJ1-1; D is uncertain. The CDR3 runs to 14 residues. V was trimmed by 1 base and J by 1 base, leaving 7 bases between them. The V gene's germline CDR1 is MDHEN and CDR2 SYDVKM. The CDR3 DNA follows: TGTGCCAGCAGTTTATTGCGGGAGAACACTGAAGCTTTCTTT. Amino acid sequence: CASSLLRENTEAFF. Filled out from reference TRBV28 and TRBJ1-1, the complete variable domain reads DVKVTQSSRYLVKRTGEKVFLECVQDMDHENMFWYRQDPGLGLRLIYFSYDVKMKEKGDIPEGYSVSREKKERFSLILESASTNQTSMYLCASSLLRENTEAFFGQGTRLTVV.

The rearrangement uses TRBV5-6 and TRBJ1-2; D is perhaps TRBD1 (5 bases). Germline-derived CDR1 and CDR2 are SGHDT and YYEEEE. The CDR3 is made up of 13 amino acids. V was cut by 4 bases and J by 8 bases, with 15 bases left in between. The CDR3 spells CASSPVRGGGYTF. The CDR3 region has the DNA TGTGCCAGCAGCCCCGTGAGGGGAGGGGGCTACACCTTC.

The rearrangement links TRBV4-1 to TRBJ1-1; tentatively, D is TRBD1 (5 bases). Trimming pared 1 base from V and 4 bases from J, leaving 16 bases between. The CDR3 consists of 16 residues. Germline lookup yields CDR1 MGHRA and CDR2 YSYEKL. CDR3 residues: CASSQVGGGIGTEAFF. The CDR3 DNA is TGCGCCAGCAGCCAAGTAGGCGGGGGTATTGGCACTGAAGCTTTCTTT.

This clone was seen ten or more times. The rearrangement links TRBV28 to TRBJ2-3; the D gene is possibly TRBD1 (5 bases). V was trimmed by 4 bases and J by 8 bases, leaving 13 bases between them. The CDR3 is made up of 13 amino acids. Germline loops: CDR1 MDHEN, CDR2 SYDVKM. The CDR3 sequence is CASSSTGQGTQYF. DNA of the CDR3: TGTGCCAGCAGTTCTACAGGTCAGGGTACGCAGTATTTT. Full variable domain (rest looked up from reference TRBV28 and TRBJ2-3): DVKVTQSSRYLVKRTGEKVFLECVQDMDHENMFWYRQDPGLGLRLIYFSYDVKMKEKGDIPEGYSVSREKKERFSLILESASTNQTSMYLCASSSTGQGTQYFGPGTRLTVL.

The rearrangement links TRBV11-2 to TRBJ1-1; weak D call: TRBD1 (6 bases). CDR1 and CDR2 (germline): SGHAT, FQNNGV. The CDR3 has 14 residues. V was shortened by 3 bases and J by 4 bases, with 12 bases between the two germline ends. Here the CDR3 DNA reads TGTGCCAGCAGCTTGTTCCTGGACAGCACTGAAGCTTTCTTT. Translating gives CASSLFLDSTEAFF.

The gene calls are TRBV20-1 and TRBJ2-5, with 8 bases aligning to TRBD2. V was pared by 3 bases and J by 5 bases, with 8 bases of the junction left unmatched. Germline V lookup: CDR1 DFQATT, CDR2 SNEGSKA (reference sequence). This CDR3 has 14 residues. Written as DNA, the CDR3 is TGCAGTGCTAGTCTCGCGGGGGGCCAGGAGACCCAGTACTTC. Translating it yields CSASLAGGQETQYF.

This chain connects TRBV6-5 to TRBJ1-2; the D gene is possibly TRBD1 (5 bases). With 5 bases removed from V and 5 bases from J, the gap between germline ends came to 6 bases. The CDR3 sequence is 11 residues long. CDR1 and CDR2 (germline): MNHEY, SVGAGI. CDR3 bases: TGTGCCAGCAGTCAGGGATATGGCTACACCTTC. Translated, it gives CASSQGYGYTF.

This clone was recorded a few times. The V call is TRBV19, the J call TRBJ2-4; D might be TRBD1 (6 bases). Germline CDR1 reads LNHDA; CDR2 reads SQIVND (reference sequence). The CDR3 length is 18 residues. V lost 5 bases to trimming and J lost 1 base, with 21 bases between them. The CDR3, as DNA: TGTGCCAGTAGTGACTCCGGACAGCCCTTTGGGGCCAAAAACATTCAGTACTTC. Translation: CASSDSGQPFGAKNIQYF.

This chain links TRBV10-3 with TRBJ1-2; TRBD1 agrees at 7 bases. With 4 bases clipped from V and 8 bases from J, the junction kept 7 bases outside the gene matches. The CDR3 is 13 amino acids. Germline V gene sequence: CDR1 ENHRY, CDR2 SYGVKD. The CDR3 reads CAISGDRVGGYTF. CDR3 DNA sequence: TGTGCCATCAGTGGTGACAGGGTTGGAGGCTACACCTTC.